The present TCR beta chain was sequenced within a study of molecular identifiers for immune sequencing clone quantification (dated by TCRdb to 2016 to 2018). With regard to the full study: In a replicate experiment, RNA from roughly 20,000 or 100,000 naive CD8 T cells was split into five aliquots, four of which were sequenced. This methods study used CD8 T cells to benchmark TCR RNA copy counting and molecular-identifier clustering-based TCR repertoire sequencing (MIDCIRS).

This clonotype was recorded at least ten times. Its antigen target is currently unknown. No per-base quality is available; no much larger clone lies one base away. Including the terminal cysteine and phenylalanine, the CDR3 comprises 16 residues. Here the CDR3 DNA is all that survives: 48 bases in frame from base 1. CDR1 and CDR2, per the germline V gene (reference sequence), are LGHDT and YNNKEL. V is cut by 0 bases and J by 2 bases, and the space between the germline ends is 13 bases. Libraries of naive CD8 T cells were built from 20,000 to 1,000,000 sorted cells, with 10%, 30% or 50% of the purified RNA used. Naive CD8 T cells, defined as CD8+CD4-CCR7+CD45RA+, were FACS-sorted into RLT Plus buffer on a BD FACSAria II. Detection sensitivity was tested by spiking Jurkat RNA equal to about 10 TCR copies' worth into samples containing roughly 17,000-1,100,000 naive CD8 T cells. CD8 T cells were enriched using RosetteSep CD8+ T Cell Enrichment Cocktail and Ficoll-Paque, and the enriched cells then underwent ACK red cell lysis.

The paper as a whole reports these results and caveats: A single cell's worth of spiked-in Jurkat TCR RNA was reported detectable even among 850,000 to 1,000,000 naive CD8 T cells. Highly expanded clone sizes could be underestimated if identical TCR molecules share a barcode. Approximately 3.1 recovered TCR RNA copies per cell were obtained by modeling, versus around 10 by digital PCR, implying a capture efficiency of 30% to 35%. In CMV-specific effector cells, clones with more than 20 RNA copies contained over 98% of molecules, whereas in naive cells such clones contained under 1% of molecules. When barcode sub-clustering was omitted, TCR diversity was inflated by chimeric consensus sequences, with chimeras reaching as high as 47%. The naive libraries included spiked-in Jurkat TCR RNA (about 11 copies' worth), and this RNA is not part of the donor repertoire.

The library was made by PCR. Sequenced using an Illumina HiSeq 4000. Bulk TCR libraries were prepared as previously described, using TCR primers listed in Table S5. Purification of total RNA was performed with the Qiagen AllPrep DNA/RNA kit. Reads from multiple sequencing runs of the same library were pooled before analysis. In the original analysis: Reads were retained only if an exact TCR constant sequence was present, and the retained reads were trimmed to 150 nt and grouped according to their 12-nt molecular barcodes. Reads inside each barcode group were sub-clustered using a 15% Levenshtein threshold, and a quality-weighted consensus sequence was constructed for each RNA molecule. Non-functional sequences were excluded, and lower-count sequences lying one edit away from another sequence were also excluded. Barcode sub-clusters with fewer than 20% of the maximum read count were removed, based on fitting two negative binomial distributions. TCRdb reprocessed the public reads (quality trimming at Q25 with fastp, clone calling with MiXCR) and kept in-frame beta chains. Duplicate CDR3 protein sequences are folded into a single record with the most common DNA and genes. These V and J calls rely on TCRdb rather than the paper's analysis. The sample yields 300,000 to 400,000 distinct CDR3 sequences; about 21% were counted once. Clones ranked in the top ten supply approximately 0.8% of the sample.

This TCR came from a human donor in good health. Some libraries in this study had Jurkat cell RNA spiked in. Recombination joined TRBV3-1 with TRBJ1-1, with TRBD1 tentatively as D gene (5 bases match). Sequenced: naive CD8+ T cells from blood, with Jurkat cell RNA spiked in. The sample's cell subset or site label is to be understood as: FACS-sorted CD8+CD4-CCR7+CD45RA+ naive T cells. The nucleotides are TGTGCCAGCAGCCAAGATCCCTGGGGGTTAAACACTGAAGCTTTCTTT. Its coded protein is CASSQDPWGLNTEAFF.